Detailed here is one T cell receptor beta chain. Its antigen is unknown. The entry originates in a study of PD-1 blockade in classical Hodgkin lymphoma. Broader study findings: A significant rise in TCR diversity was seen by C4D1 for CD4+ cells but not for CD8+ cells. For complete responders, baseline diversity was comparable to that of newly diagnosed patients.

Exposure to brentuximab vedotin varied, and each patient had relapsed following autologous stem cell transplantation. The authors purified CD4+ T cells from thawed PBMCs by magnetic negative selection. TCRdb keeps only in-frame clones here, not all; method: immunoSEQ multiplex PCR. The table shows around 4,500 clones, with around 87% occurring only once. This CDR3 is 15 amino acids long. V lost 4 bases and J lost 5; bases outside the gene matches: 5. CDR1 SGHTA and CDR2 FQGTGA come from the germline V gene. The input for sequencing was CD4+ T cells from blood, taken at baseline. The chain carries TRBV7-3 and TRBJ2-1; 10 bases are a match to TRBD2. The clonotype comes from a human donor with classical Hodgkin lymphoma. CDR3 protein: CASSSGLARNNEQFF. The CDR3 coding sequence is TGTGCCAGCAGCTCGGGACTAGCGAGGAACAATGAGCAGTTCTTC.